This record concerns one T cell receptor (beta chain) sequence. This sample stems from a study of T-cell memory formation after mild COVID-19. This CDR3 is built from 15 residues. Germline assignment: CDR1 LGHNA and CDR2 YSLEER. The V end was cut by 4 bases, the J end by 0 bases, with 12 bases between. TCRdb ran MiXCR on the 5' RACE reads and lists one entry per CDR3 protein. In the table there are over 120,000 distinct CDR3 sequences, around 25% of which are singletons. Sequencing was performed on PBMCs or a T cell subset sorted from them (not recorded which). This TCR came from an adult woman who had mild COVID-19 (a few samples of this study predate the infection). Cell type and time point are not known. The chain employs TRBV4-3 and TRBJ1-1; no reliable D call. CDR3 in amino acids: CASSLEKDLNTEAFF. The CDR3 DNA is TGCGCCAGCAGCCTCGAAAAAGATCTGAACACTGAAGCTTTCTTT.